A selection of T cell receptor beta chains follows, all from one sample in a study of blood T cell repertoires in COVID-19. Profiling relied on immunoSEQ multiplex PCR, and the TCRdb table lists in-frame clones only, not all of them. The sample includes fewer than 250,000 clones, approximately 90% of them seen just once. Source material: peripheral blood. The source of these receptors is a man in his fifties or sixties with COVID-19, enrolled during active disease. The conserved cysteine and the conserved F or W are not part of the CDR3 here. Size is omitted from some rows. Given values are once, few, many or a class for expanded clones.

v_call clone_size cdr3_aa
TRBV21-1 NA ASSKGEQGGGYT
TRBV18 NA ASSPQLLDRGYNEQF
TRBV5-1 NA ASSSSRAYEQY
TRBV7-9 NA ASSLSGGQRDTQY
TRBV5-6 NA ASSSSGQYNSPLH
TRBV18 NA ASSLTSGRAKTQY
TRBV18 NA ASSPKAGNNYNEQF
TRBV6-6 NA ASSGSSLEGFGQPQH
TRBV6-5 once ASSYWGRITGELF
TRBV20-1 NA SASSLAGGRRSYNEQF
TRBV3-1/TRBV3-2 NA ASSHGVGGGYT
TRBV6-5 NA ASSYRAAGTLVV
TRBV5-5 once ASSPQGAYDTGELF
TRBV10-3 NA AISESVTGVVTEAF
TRBV12-5 NA ASAPEASSYEQY
TRBV11-1 NA ASSFGQGETQY
TRBV19 NA ASSIVGSYGYT
TRBV11-2 NA ASSLQGGPFAEY
TRBV18 NA ASSPIGGEAF
TRBV28 NA ASSRGGAGNTIY
TRBV5-1 once ASSVGRGETQY
TRBV5-1 NA ASSFIGVEAF
TRBV11-2 NA ASSLDLRLDDEQF
TRBV12-3/TRBV12-4 once ASSSPGSTEQF
TRBV3-1/TRBV3-2 NA ASSQPSTGTDGYT
TRBV6-5 NA ASSLGGALGYT
TRBV10-3 NA AISPGAVFTGGYT
TRBV7-2 NA ASSLGHQGVAYNEQF
TRBV6-5 NA ASSEGGKGEQF
TRBV5-1 NA ASSLPQVSNEQF
TRBV16 NA ASSPSAGANQPQH
TRBV6-6 NA ASSPTGGYGYT
TRBV5-6 NA ASSLGQQETQY
TRBV2 NA ASSEHMTGMGKLF
TRBV6-5 NA ASTTPGQGNGYT
TRBV15 few ATSRDLFSGISEQF
TRBV19 once ASSPYSTNTGELF
TRBV28 NA ASSFGSGGWSYEQY
TRBV10-3 NA AISSPGGAFYNEQF
TRBV7-9 NA ASSLDAAGAGELF
TRBV18 NA ASSPGQVGTDTQY
TRBV18 NA ASSPNPSGIPTEAF
TRBV5-4 NA ASSLDRAGETQY
TRBV9 NA ASSPTSGRAGLSEQF
TRBV12-2 NA ASRSRPGQGNTGELF
TRBV18 NA ASSPPAQETQY
TRBV15 NA ATSRDQVSSYEQY